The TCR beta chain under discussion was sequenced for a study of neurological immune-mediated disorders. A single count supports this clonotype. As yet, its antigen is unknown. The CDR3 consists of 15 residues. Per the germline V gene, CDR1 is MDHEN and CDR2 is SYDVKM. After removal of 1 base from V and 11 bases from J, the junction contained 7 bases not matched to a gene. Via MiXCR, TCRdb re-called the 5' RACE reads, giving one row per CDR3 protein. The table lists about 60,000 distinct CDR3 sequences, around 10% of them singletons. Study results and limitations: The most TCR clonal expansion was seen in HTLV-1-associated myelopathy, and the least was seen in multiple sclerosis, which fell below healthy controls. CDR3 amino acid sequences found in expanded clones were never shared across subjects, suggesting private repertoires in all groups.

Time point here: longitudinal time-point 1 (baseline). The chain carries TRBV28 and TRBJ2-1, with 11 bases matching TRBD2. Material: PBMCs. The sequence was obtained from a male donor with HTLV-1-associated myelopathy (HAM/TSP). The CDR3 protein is CASSLSIAGGQKQFF. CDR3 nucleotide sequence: TGTGCCAGCAGTTTATCCATAGCGGGGGGGCAAAAGCAGTTCTTC.